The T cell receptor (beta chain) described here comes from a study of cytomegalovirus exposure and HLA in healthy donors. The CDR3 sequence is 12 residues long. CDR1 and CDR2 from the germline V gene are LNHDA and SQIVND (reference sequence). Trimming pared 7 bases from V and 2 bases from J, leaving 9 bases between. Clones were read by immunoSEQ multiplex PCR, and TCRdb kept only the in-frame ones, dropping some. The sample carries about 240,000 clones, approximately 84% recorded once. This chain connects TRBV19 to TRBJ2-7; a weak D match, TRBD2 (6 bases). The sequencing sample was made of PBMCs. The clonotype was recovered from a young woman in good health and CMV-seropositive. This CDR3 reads CASMGGPYEQYF. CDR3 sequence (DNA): TGTGCCAGTATGGGGGGTCCCTACGAGCAGTACTTC.